This T cell receptor beta chain was sequenced in a study of shared clonotypes between healthy human individuals (dated by TCRdb to the early 2020s). For the wider study: The cohort comprised a couple of women and a few men aged 18 to 49 years. For each donor, CD4 naive and CD4 memory were each given three plates, CD8 naive was given two plates, and CD8 memory was given one plate. To estimate repertoire size and how much clonotype sharing occurs between individuals, the study deeply sequenced the blood TCR repertoires of 4 to 6 healthy adults. Libraries were prepared and TCR repertoires were sequenced by different laboratories using diverse techniques, in order to increase sequencing depth and limit assay-specific biases. Between about 0.8 and 8.9 billion PBMCs per donor were obtained by leukapheresis.

Using the deep immunoSEQ assay, TCR CDR3 regions were amplified from genomic DNA by multiplex PCR. Genomic DNA extracted from each cell subset was distributed evenly over all wells of several immunoSEQ 96-well plates, and each plate served as one replicate. For sorted subsets, each replicate PCR was loaded with about 0.2 ug genomic DNA, equivalent to 25,000 to 30,000 T cell genomes. The purified libraries were quantified using a Qubit 3.0 fluorometer, sized with a Bioanalyzer 2100, and then quantified again using the KAPA Library Quantification kit. A separate single-read 150-cycle Illumina NextSeq 550 flow cell was used to sequence each immunoSEQ 96-well plate. Per the source publication's procedure: Because the immunoSEQ output included only junctional sequences and no quality scores, the filtering could not be the same as the filtering used for full-length reads. To assign V/J genes and CDR3, sequences were annotated against IMGT germline references using PyIR, a Python wrapper for IgBLAST v1.9. Reads were filtered out if the reads had weak V/J assignments (E-value above 1e-6), no CDR3, stop codons, out-of-frame junctions, or ambiguous translated residues. V3J clonotypes were defined by identical inferred V gene, J gene, and CDR3 amino acid sequence. Percentage overlap between repertoires was calculated by dividing the number of shared unique clonotypes by the size of the smaller repertoire. RTK rarefaction, the Chao1 estimator, and Recon v2.1 estimates of unobserved clonotypes were used to assess repertoire richness. Generation probabilities for all TCRbeta clonotypes obtained by the gDNA method from a handful of donors were computed using OLGA. In TCRdb, the immuneACCESS table is reduced to in-frame sequences with V and J assigned. These tables do not hold every clone; where another copy was compared, an unresolved V gene accounts for under half, and the others remain unexplained. That table is the source of V, J and clone size, and D and trimming were worked out from the DNA. The sample table holds around 650,000 clones, of which about 95% were seen once. The ten largest clones capture more than 0.085% of the sample.

CD8 naive samples were obtained by positive selection for CCR7 among CD45RO-negative cells, yielding a CD45RA+CCR7+ population from which TemRA cells were excluded. Healthy HIV-negative adults with no recently reported acute infections or vaccinations were included as donors. Every donor was a Caucasian adult living in Nashville, Tennessee, USA. After blood collection by leukapheresis, PBMCs were isolated using Ficoll-Histopaque density gradient centrifugation and then cryopreserved in the vapor phase of liquid nitrogen. Analytical flow cytometry was used to check the purity and quantity of every magnetically sorted T cell population. Each sorted fraction had its genomic DNA isolated and then quantified by UV absorbance on a Nanodrop 2000c. The paper's findings and limits, for the study overall: When a handful of donors were compared, the shared fraction of clonotypes was about 5.2% for naive CD4, around 3.5% for naive CD8, roughly 2.3% for memory CD4, and roughly 0.4% for memory CD8. Sampling was restricted to blood, and TCR repertoires in tissue are likely to differ from TCR repertoires in blood. Because the study included a small number of donors, the genetic and exposure-history diversity represented was limited. Compared with non-shared clonotypes, the clonotypes found in all four sorted-subset donors had higher generation probabilities. Pairwise subsampling led to the expectation that sequencing depth would affect the degree of clonotype sharing among donors. Estimated clonotype richness was generally larger for naive than for memory subsets. Even with the large sequencing depth, rarefaction of the sorted-subset datasets indicated that sequencing was incomplete.

There are 14 amino acids in the CDR3, from cysteine to phenylalanine inclusive. Kept here is only the CDR3 DNA, which spans 42 bases and is read in frame from base 1. Reading the germline V gene gives CDR1 SGHRS and CDR2 YFSETQ. V lost 4 bases and J lost 1 base, and the count of bases not matched to a germline gene is 4. As regards this clone: What this receptor recognizes is not known. Nothing much larger sits one base from this clone, and base qualities are not available.

The TCR originated in a woman aged 25-40 years in good health. The chain couples TRBV5-1 to TRBJ2-7, with 8 middle bases fitting TRBD1. The material sequenced was naive CD8+ T cells sorted from blood. The sample's cell subset or site label, in plain terms: CD45RA+CCR7+. The DNA is as follows: TGCGCCAGCAGCCCAGGACAGGGTTCCTACGAGCAGTACTTC. It is translated as CASSPGQGSYEQYF.